A selection of T cell receptor beta chains follows, all from one sample in a study of vaccination effects on CD4 cells after COVID-19. Profiled with immunoSEQ multiplex PCR; TCRdb holds only in-frame clones, not every one. The sample consists of 50,000 or so clones, about 67% of them appearing once. The antigens these receptors bind are not known. Sequenced material: CD4+ T cells from PBMCs cultured without peptide, taken before COVID-19 vaccination. These receptors were taken from a human donor who received a COVID-19 vaccine. Both conserved end residues are part of each CDR3. D genes are given only for firm matches. Rows give clone size only sometimes, using once, few, many, or a class for an expanded clone.

D gene,J gene,V gene,clone size,CDR3 protein
TRBD1,TRBJ2-7,TRBV19,NA,CASRGQGVYEQYF
TRBD2,TRBJ2-1,TRBV7-3,NA,CASSPTGTSGGAYNEQFF
NA,TRBJ2-7,TRBV5-1,NA,CASSIGPAAEQYF
TRBD2,TRBJ2-5,TRBV9,NA,CASSVAGAGGWETQYF
TRBD2,TRBJ2-1,TRBV11-2,NA,CASSLFGLAGINEQFF
NA,TRBJ2-7,TRBV12-3/TRBV12-4,NA,CASSIQRDRKQYF
NA,TRBJ1-5,TRBV7-9,NA,CASSSVDQPQHF
NA,TRBJ2-3,TRBV5-1,NA,CASSQLDRDTQYF
NA,TRBJ1-4,TRBV28,NA,CASSLGVIATNEKLFF
TRBD1,TRBJ2-3,TRBV6-4,NA,CASSDSGQGTDTQYF
NA,TRBJ2-2,TRBV28,few,CASHRAVGTGELFF
NA,TRBJ1-1,TRBV7-9,NA,CASSFAGNLWSNTEAFF
NA,TRBJ2-7,TRBV6-6,NA,CASSYSKPYEQYF
NA,TRBJ1-5,TRBV4-1,NA,CASSPSPLGGSNQPQHF
NA,TRBJ1-2,TRBV7-3,NA,CASSLHGGLEDGYTF
NA,TRBJ2-7,TRBV12-3/TRBV12-4,NA,CASSFSRGYEQYF
NA,TRBJ2-3,TRBV9,once,CASSVAGSFTDTQYF
TRBD2,TRBJ2-2,TRBV6-2/TRBV6-3,NA,CASSYGASGSGELFF
NA,TRBJ1-5,TRBV19,NA,CASSIRIRSNQPQHF
NA,TRBJ1-6,TRBV10-2,few,CASSDRYNSPLHF
TRBD1,TRBJ1-4,TRBV25-1,NA,CASSDPGTGGKKLFF
TRBD1,TRBJ2-5,TRBV29-1,NA,CSAPGQGTETQYF
NA,TRBJ1-5,TRBV7-9,NA,CASSSTGIQPQHF
TRBD1,TRBJ1-1,TRBV18,NA,CASSPTNTGTGGTEAFF
TRBD1,TRBJ1-4,TRBV29-1,NA,CSVRGQENEKLFF
TRBD1,TRBJ1-2,TRBV27,NA,CASSSGQGRRGYTF
NA,TRBJ2-7,TRBV30,NA,CAWSALYEQYF
NA,TRBJ2-4,TRBV7-9,NA,CASSLVAGGNIQYF
NA,TRBJ2-3,TRBV5-8,NA,CASSYRTGTAFTDTQYF
TRBD1,TRBJ1-1,TRBV2,few,CASSVEGAVAFF
NA,TRBJ1-4,TRBV5-6,NA,CASSRTPTAPNEKLFF
NA,TRBJ2-7,TRBV20-1,NA,CSASVGGTGFEQYF
NA,TRBJ1-2,TRBV6-1,NA,CASSEAGRGRSLSYGYTF
NA,TRBJ1-1,TRBV4-2,NA,CASSRGSTANTEAFF
TRBD2,TRBJ2-5,TRBV3-1/TRBV3-2,few,CASSRLVLASAGETQYF
TRBD2,TRBJ2-2,TRBV29-1,NA,CSVEWLAGGGELFF
NA,TRBJ2-1,TRBV18,NA,CASSPMPGFANEQFF
TRBD1,TRBJ2-3,TRBV19,NA,CASSITGENTQYF
NA,TRBJ2-1,TRBV9,few,CASSVGAGTSYNEQFF
NA,TRBJ2-6,TRBV2,NA,CASSPGTSGANVLTF
TRBD1,TRBJ1-4,TRBV20-1,NA,CSASGDSWYERKLFF
NA,TRBJ1-1,TRBV5-1,NA,CASSLEGLNTEAFF
NA,TRBJ1-6,TRBV6-6,few,CASSYMTPLHF
NA,TRBJ1-6,TRBV21-1,NA,CASSAGVQGENSPLHF
NA,TRBJ2-5,TRBV6-6,NA,CASSQEGETQYF
TRBD1,TRBJ1-6,TRBV19,NA,CASSIGQALNSPLHF
NA,TRBJ1-1,TRBV29-1,NA,CSVDLGTGAGTEAFF
NA,TRBJ2-1,TRBV7-9,NA,CASSFGPIGGEQFF
TRBD2,TRBJ2-7,TRBV14,few,CASSQDWVAGDYEQYF
TRBD2,TRBJ2-7,TRBV28,few,CASSLLGLAGATYEQYF
TRBD1,TRBJ2-2,TRBV7-9,NA,CASSPRTGGMSNTGELFF
TRBD1,TRBJ2-7,TRBV19,NA,CASSTDRGSYEQYF